A single T cell receptor (beta chain) is shown here with its context. The germline V gene has CDR1 MGHRA and CDR2 YSYEKL. The CDR3 is made up of 14 amino acids. The V gene lost 3 bases and the J gene lost 1 base, with 9 bases spanning the gap. This sample is drawn from a study of T-cell memory formation after mild COVID-19. Constant-segment primers were used for 5'RACE, and the resulting TCR alpha and TCR beta cDNA libraries carried sample barcodes and UMIs. TCRdb reanalysed the 5' RACE reads using MiXCR and keeps one entry per CDR3 protein. The table shows around 99,000 distinct CDR3 sequences, with 14% occurring only once.

V and J are TRBV4-1 and TRBJ1-2, with unresolved D. The sequencing sample was made of PBMCs or a T cell subset sorted from them (not recorded which). The source of this sequence is a man between 18 and 35 years old who had mild COVID-19 (a few samples of this study predate the infection). Cell type and time point are not known. CDR3 protein: CASSHGPDNYGYTF. The CDR3 coding sequence is TGCGCCAGCAGCCACGGGCCGGATAACTATGGCTACACCTTC.